Sequencing of this T cell receptor (beta chain) was carried out in a study of vaccination effects on CD4 cells after COVID-19. Study in general: Antigen-specific CD4+ T cells expanded by the ViraFEST assay with viral peptide pools were then sequenced. Each participant was administered two doses of either the BNT162b2 or the mRNA-1273 vaccine.

Comments on this clone: Its antigen is still unknown.

CD4+ T cell isolation took place after more than eight days of culture. Method: immunoSEQ multiplex PCR; TCRdb's copy keeps in-frame clones and lacks some. Here the sample spans more than 50,000 clones, roughly 80% being singletons. Findings and limits, study-wide: Both infection-induced and vaccine-induced clones contracted markedly at late post-vaccination timepoints. The study found that only 1 of 255 vaccine-induced clones from healthy vaccinees cross-reacted with common cold coronaviruses.

This CDR3 contains 18 residues. Germline V lookup: CDR1 SGHRS, CDR2 YFSETQ. Trimming stripped 0 bases from V and 4 bases from J, with 22 bases between. The chain joins TRBV5-1 to TRBJ1-2; TRBD1 is a possible D gene (5 bases). This specimen was CD4+ T cells from PBMCs cultured without peptide, taken before COVID-19 vaccination. The clonotype was recovered from a human donor who received a COVID-19 vaccine. The CDR3 is CASSLAGGGAVASYGYTF. The DNA of the CDR3 is TGCGCCAGCAGCTTGGCCGGAGGTGGGGCTGTTGCTAGCTATGGCTACACCTTC.